This passage covers 24 T cell receptor beta chains from one sample sequenced in a study of shared clonotypes between healthy human individuals. TCRdb's table, derived via immunoSEQ multiplex PCR, lists solely in-frame clones and lacks some. The repertoire has more than 2,000,000 clones, more than 85% of them found once; the top ten carry about 0.41%. The sequenced sample consisted of naive CD4+ T cells from PBMCs. As for subset: CD45RA+ positively selected. The receptors were gathered from a man younger than 35 in good health. Some clones in this sample may be carry-over from other donors' samples.

The rearrangement joins TRBV19 to TRBJ2-7; unclear D gene. Trimming shortened V by 0 bases and J by 3 bases, and 6 bases separated the two germline ends. The CDR3 length is 13 residues. The V gene's germline CDR1 is LNHDA and CDR2 SQIVND (reference sequence). CDR3 nucleotides: TGTGCCAGTAGTATAGAGACATTCTACGAGCAGTACTTC. Protein sequence: CASSIETFYEQYF.

The gene calls are TRBV7-3 and TRBJ2-1; 7 nucleotides agree with TRBD2. This CDR3 has 16 residues. Germline V gene data show CDR1 as SGHTA and CDR2 as FQGTGA. Trimming removed 2 bases from V and 6 bases from J; junction bases left unmatched: 10. The CDR3 region is CASSLLGGSLPNEQFF. CDR3 nucleotides: TGTGCCAGCAGCTTACTGGGAGGGTCCCTACCCAATGAGCAGTTCTTC.

This clone has just one count. J is TRBJ2-5 and V is TRBV7-9; D not certain. The V gene lost 5 bases and the J gene lost 3 bases, with 22 bases spanning the gap. The CDR3 is 17 amino acids. Germline values: CDR1 SEHNR, CDR2 FQNEAQ (reference sequence). The CDR3 DNA sequence: TGTGCCAGCAGCGGGAACTTGGGCGACTCCTACAAAGAGACCCAGTACTTC. As protein: CASSGNLGDSYKETQYF.

In this sample, this clone turned up once. The chain joins TRBV10-3 to TRBJ2-1, with D possibly TRBD1 on 6 matching bases. Trimming left V 6 bases short and J 1 base short, with 16 bases between. Germline CDR1 and CDR2: ENHRY and SYGVKD. The CDR3 length is 16 residues. The CDR3 spells CAIRGDGTKSYNEQFF. Here the CDR3 DNA reads TGTGCCATCAGGGGGGACGGGACAAAATCCTACAATGAGCAGTTCTTC.

The V gene is TRBV7-9, the J gene TRBJ2-4, with D maybe TRBD1 (5 bases). Per the germline V gene, CDR1 is SEHNR and CDR2 is FQNEAQ (reference sequence). V lost 5 bases and J 6 bases, leaving 8 bases between the germline ends. The CDR3 consists of 12 residues. The CDR3 spells CASSQDRNIQYF. Written as DNA, the CDR3 is TGTGCCAGCAGCCAAGACAGAAACATTCAGTACTTC.

CDR3 sequence (DNA): TGTGCCAGCAGGATCGACGGGAGCTCCTACAATGAGCAGTTCTTC. It is translated as CASRIDGSSYNEQFF. The chain joins TRBV6-4 to TRBJ2-1, with D tentatively TRBD2 (6 bases). The CDR3 is 15 residues long. In germline, CDR1 is MRHNA, CDR2 SNTAGT. The V gene lost 6 bases and the J gene lost 0 bases, with 12 bases spanning the gap.

The DNA of the CDR3 is TGTGCCAGCAGCCCGAACCAAGAGACCCAGTACTTC. Its translation is CASSPNQETQYF. The rearrangement links TRBV5-4 to TRBJ2-5; D gene unclear. Looked up from germline, CDR1 is SGHNT and CDR2 is YYREEE (reference sequence). The ends were cut back, 4 bases at V and 0 bases at J, with 4 bases in the middle. The CDR3 consists of 12 residues. Combining the CDR3 with reference TRBV5-4 and TRBJ2-5 gives the whole variable domain ETGVTQSPTHLIKTRGQQVTLRCSSQSGHNTVSWYQQALGQGPQFIFQYYREEENGRGNFPPRFSGLQFPNYSSELNVNALELDDSALYLCASSPNQETQYFGPGTRLLVL.

This chain links TRBV7-8 with TRBJ1-1; D gene ambiguous. V dropped 5 bases and J dropped 1 base, with 8 bases sitting between them. CDR3 length equals 13 residues. Germline V lookup: CDR1 SGHVS, CDR2 FQNEAQ. The chain's CDR3 is CASSMYSNTEAFF. CDR3 in DNA: TGTGCCAGCAGCATGTACTCGAACACTGAAGCTTTCTTT.

The rearrangement links TRBV14 to TRBJ2-1; D remains ambiguous. There are 13 residues in the CDR3. The germline V gene has CDR1 SGHDN and CDR2 FVKESK. V lost 3 bases, J lost 15 bases, and 18 bases lay in between. The CDR3 DNA is TGTGCCAGCAGCCAGGGAACGGCGGTCCGACGGTTCTTC. Translation: CASSQGTAVRRFF. Together with reference TRBV14 and TRBJ2-1, the CDR3 gives the full variable domain: EAGVTQFPSHSVIEKGQTVTLRCDPISGHDNLYWYRRVMGKEIKFLLHFVKESKQDESGMPNNRFLAERTGGTYSTLKVQPAELEDSGVYFCASSQGTAVRRFFGPGTRLTVL.

This chain joins TRBV19 and TRBJ1-4; 10 bases are a match to TRBD1. The CDR3 is made up of 20 amino acids. Germline lookup yields CDR1 LNHDA and CDR2 SQIVND (reference sequence). V was pared by 0 bases and J by 3 bases, with 13 bases of the junction left unmatched. CDR3 residues: CASSIDGGRDRGLSNEKLFF. The CDR3 DNA reads TGTGCCAGTAGTATAGATGGGGGCCGGGACAGGGGATTGTCTAATGAAAAACTGTTTTTT.

This chain connects TRBV28 to TRBJ2-1; D remains ambiguous. The CDR3 length is 16 residues. Trimming removed 6 bases at V and 3 bases at J, with 18 bases between. CDR1 is MDHEN and CDR2 is SYDVKM in the germline V gene. This CDR3 reads CASSSPLSPGYNEQFF. CDR3 in DNA: TGTGCCAGCAGCTCCCCGCTCTCCCCGGGCTACAATGAGCAGTTCTTC.

Concerning this clone: Additional DNA sequences in this sample encode the identical CDR3. This sequence joins TRBV27 and TRBJ2-7, with 7 bases aligning to TRBD2. Germline V CDR1 and CDR2: MNHEY, SMNVEV (reference sequence). CDR3 length: 13 amino acids. The V and J ends lost 8 bases and 2 bases, in that order; junction bases with no gene match: 6. The CDR3 protein is CASSRAGTYEQYF. The CDR3 DNA follows: TGTGCCAGCTCCCGAGCGGGAACCTACGAGCAGTACTTC.

The rearrangement joins TRBV28 to TRBJ2-4; 14 bases agree with TRBD2. The ends lost 5 bases at V and 0 bases at J; junction bases unmatched: 3. Germline CDR1 and CDR2: MDHEN and SYDVKM. This CDR3 contains 17 residues. DNA for the CDR3: TGTGCCAGCAGTCTCGGACTAGCGGGAGGAGCCAAAAACATTCAGTACTTC. Amino acids: CASSLGLAGGAKNIQYF.

The V call is TRBV28, the J call TRBJ2-2; 7 bases are shared with TRBD1. The trim removed 3 bases at V and 4 bases at J, leaving 8 bases unmatched. In germline, CDR1 is MDHEN, CDR2 SYDVKM. This CDR3 is built from 16 residues. The CDR3 DNA is TGTGCCAGCAGTTTTGACCTCCACAGGGGCACCGGGGAGCTGTTTTTT. Translating it yields CASSFDLHRGTGELFF.

The chain combines TRBV14 with TRBJ1-2, with a tentative D call TRBD1 (5 bases). The V gene lost 1 base and the J gene lost 3 bases, with 15 bases spanning the gap. The germline V gene encodes CDR1 SGHDN and CDR2 FVKESK. The CDR3 loop spans 16 amino acids. The CDR3 is CASSQAGSPTYYGYTF. The DNA of the CDR3 is TGTGCCAGCAGCCAAGCAGGGTCTCCAACTTACTATGGCTACACCTTC.

The table lists this clone with a count of one. The V and J genes are TRBV4-3 and TRBJ1-5, with a weak D call TRBD1 (5 bases). The CDR3 runs to 15 residues. Germline CDR1 is LGHNA and CDR2 is YSLEER. The V end lost 0 bases, the J end lost 7 bases, and 13 bases lay between the germline ends. This CDR3 reads CASSQDSEGRQPQHF. The DNA of the CDR3 is TGCGCCAGCAGCCAAGATTCGGAGGGGAGACAGCCCCAGCATTTT.

This clone was detected once. The CDR3 is CASSSPGTGDHNEQFF. CDR3 coding DNA: TGTGCCAGCAGTTCTCCCGGGACAGGGGACCACAATGAGCAGTTCTTC. The chain couples TRBV28 to TRBJ2-1; 10 bases match TRBD1. The CDR3 totals 16 residues. Germline trimming cut 4 bases from V and 5 bases from J; bases unmatched to any gene: 8. From germline, CDR1 is MDHEN and CDR2 SYDVKM.

The chain has TRBV7-2 and TRBJ2-7; 8 bases agree with TRBD1. From germline, CDR1 is SGHTA and CDR2 FQGNSA. Germline trimming cut 5 bases from V and 2 bases from J; bases unmatched to any gene: 8. This CDR3 has 15 residues. The CDR3 DNA is TGTGCCAGCAGCCAAGCCGGACAGGGACCCTACGAGCAGTACTTC. Protein: CASSQAGQGPYEQYF.

The chain is built from TRBV18 and TRBJ2-7; D possibly uses TRBD1 or TRBD2 (5 bases each). V shed 5 bases and J shed 2 bases, with 16 bases lying between them. Germline V CDR1 and CDR2: KGHSH, LQKENI. The CDR3 has 15 amino acids. CDR3 amino acids: CASSILRDPTYEQYF. The DNA of the CDR3 is TGTGCCAGCTCAATCCTTCGGGACCCAACCTACGAGCAGTACTTC. The whole variable domain, filled in from reference TRBV18 and TRBJ2-7, reads NAGVMQNPRHLVRRRGQEARLRCSPMKGHSHVYWYRQLPEEGLKFMVYLQKENIIDESGMPKERFSAEFPKEGPSILRIQQVVRGDSAAYFCASSILRDPTYEQYFGPGTRLTVT.

The chain combines TRBV7-6 with TRBJ2-7; 12 positions agree with TRBD2. The germline CDR1 and CDR2 sequences are SGHVS and FNYEAQ. The ends lost 3 bases at V and 4 bases at J; junction bases unmatched: 7. This CDR3 is built from 16 residues. Here the CDR3 DNA reads TGTGCCAGCAGCTTGGGTACTAGCGGGAGGAGATACGAGCAGTACTTC. This codes for CASSLGTSGRRYEQYF.

The rearrangement uses TRBV27 and TRBJ2-1, with 13 nucleotides matching TRBD2. V dropped 5 bases and J dropped 10; count of bases not matched to a gene: 5. This CDR3 is 14 amino acids long. Germline CDR1 and CDR2: MNHEY and SMNVEV (reference sequence). CDR3 in DNA: TGTGCCAGCAGTCCACTAGCGGGAGGGGACGAGCAGTTCTTC. It yields the protein CASSPLAGGDEQFF.

Only one count was recorded for this clone. V gene TRBV15 combines with J gene TRBJ2-5; D perhaps matches TRBD2 (5 bases). V was trimmed by 5 bases and J by 1 base, leaving 8 bases between them. This CDR3 is 13 amino acids long. Germline loops: CDR1 LNHNV, CDR2 YYDKDF (reference sequence). The CDR3 DNA sequence: TGTGCCACCAGCCCCGCGGGCCAAGAGACCCAGTACTTC. This sequence encodes CATSPAGQETQYF.

V is TRBV28 and J is TRBJ2-6; no firm D call. This CDR3 spans 14 amino acids. Germline loops: CDR1 MDHEN, CDR2 SYDVKM. With 7 bases removed from V and 4 bases from J, the gap between germline ends came to 11 bases. In DNA, the CDR3 is TGTGCCAGCAATTCTCACTACGGGGCCAACGTCCTGACTTTC. Translation: CASNSHYGANVLTF.

The V gene is TRBV5-1, the J gene TRBJ1-3, with D possibly TRBD1 on 5 matching bases. Trimming pared 4 bases from V and 3 bases from J, leaving 14 bases between. CDR1 SGHRS and CDR2 YFSETQ come from the germline V gene. CDR3 length equals 15 residues. The CDR3 reads CASSIRGGDGNTIYF. The CDR3, as DNA: TGCGCCAGCAGCATACGGGGCGGGGATGGAAACACCATATATTTT. The variable domain in full, completed from reference TRBV5-1 and TRBJ1-3, reads KAGVTQTPRYLIKTRGQQVTLSCSPISGHRSVSWYQQTPGQGLQFLFEYFSETQRNKGNFPGRFSGRQFSNSRSEMNVSTLELGDSALYLCASSIRGGDGNTIYFGEGSWLTVV.